This TCR beta chain derives from a study of blood T cell repertoires in COVID-19. Study processing details: Reference gene primer amplification gave nucleated cell count estimates. The repertoire was sequenced with immunoSEQ multiplex PCR; TCRdb's copy has only in-frame clones and lacks some. V and J calls and clone size are copied from that table; D and trimming were computed from the DNA. The table lists roughly 97,000 clones, over 75% of them singletons. J lost 5 bases, V lost 0 bases, and 4 bases had no gene match. There are 14 residues in the CDR3. Per the germline V gene, CDR1 is SGHTA and CDR2 is FQGNSA.

The origin of this receptor is a man aged 55 to 70 with acute or convalescent COVID-19. The V gene is TRBV7-2, the J gene TRBJ2-7, with 7 bases lining up with TRBD2. Sequencing used peripheral blood. DNA for the CDR3: TGTGCCAGCAGCTTAGCTCGACTAGCAAACGAGCAGTACTTC. Protein sequence: CASSLARLANEQYF.